Following are 15 T cell receptor beta chains from one sample sequenced in a study of blood T cells in healthy people across ages. A sample-barcoded 5' primer and a J-beta primer mix were used in a second PCR of about 7 to 12 cycles. TCRdb fed the 5' RACE reads into MiXCR, producing one record per CDR3 protein. This sample has approximately 700,000 distinct CDR3 sequences, with less than 40% found just once. The sequencing sample was made of blood. These receptors came from a woman older than 75 in good health.

This clonotype showed up just once. This chain joins TRBV29-1 and TRBJ2-7; D might be TRBD1 (5 bases). Germline-derived CDR1 and CDR2 are SQVTM and ANQGSEA. V was cut by 6 bases and J by 7 bases, with 16 bases left in between. This CDR3 is 12 amino acids long. The CDR3 reads CSVEDNNNEQYF. CDR3 DNA: TGCAGCGTCGAGGACAACAACAATGAGCAGTACTTC.

This clonotype showed up just a few times. The chain has TRBV2 and TRBJ1-6; tentatively, D is TRBD1 (6 bases). V was shortened by 4 bases and J by 5 bases, with 9 bases between the two germline ends. Per germline, CDR1 SNHLY and CDR2 FYNNEI. This CDR3 spans 14 amino acids. CDR3: CASSARTDNSPLHF. CDR3 DNA: TGTGCCAGCAGTGCACGGACAGATAATTCACCCCTCCACTTT.

This clonotype came up many times. The V and J genes are TRBV5-1 and TRBJ2-1, with D unresolved. V was shortened by 1 base and J by 6 bases, with 11 bases between the two germline ends. The CDR3 length is 14 residues. CDR1 and CDR2 from the germline V gene are SGHRS and YFSETQ. This CDR3 reads CASSLSVRINEQFF. The CDR3 nucleotides are TGCGCCAGCAGCTTGAGCGTACGAATCAATGAGCAGTTCTTC.

The chain is built from TRBV11-2 and TRBJ1-2; D not resolved. Germline V CDR1 and CDR2: SGHAT, FQNNGV. The CDR3 covers 12 residues. V dropped 6 bases and J dropped 5 bases, with 10 bases sitting between them. The CDR3 loop reads CASSHREYGYTF. Here the CDR3 DNA reads TGTGCCAGCAGTCATCGAGAGTATGGCTACACCTTC.

The chain links TRBV5-6 to TRBJ1-2; D unresolved. CDR1 and CDR2 (germline): SGHDT, YYEEEE. Trimming took off 4 bases at V and 4 bases at J, with 8 bases between the two ends. CDR3 length: 12 amino acids. CDR3 amino acids: CASSGDVYGYTF. The CDR3 coding sequence is TGTGCCAGCAGCGGAGACGTCTATGGCTACACCTTC.

This chain uses TRBV7-2 with TRBJ2-2; TRBD1 matches 8 bases. The junction had 13 bases not matched to a gene; V was cut back by 5 bases and J by 5 bases. The CDR3 sequence is 17 residues long. Germline CDR1 is SGHTA and CDR2 is FQGNSA. The CDR3 DNA sequence: TGTGCCAGCAGCCAGGGGGCAGGGGGATTGGTAACCGGGGAGCTGTTTTTT. Translation: CASSQGAGGLVTGELFF.

For the CDR3, the DNA is TGCAGTGCTAGAGCGGATCCAGCGGGGGTAGCCAAAAACATTCAGTACTTC. Translated, it gives CSARADPAGVAKNIQYF. The rearrangement links TRBV20-1 to TRBJ2-4; 8 bases align to TRBD2. J lost 0 bases, V lost 1 base, and 8 bases had no gene match. Germline V lookup: CDR1 DFQATT, CDR2 SNEGSKA (reference sequence). The CDR3 is 17 amino acids.

This clonotype was seen a few times. The chain combines TRBV27 with TRBJ2-7; 12 bases map to TRBD1. Trimming cost V 5 bases and J 0 bases; bases outside gene matches: 17. The CDR3 extends over 20 amino acids. CDR1 and CDR2 from the germline V gene are MNHEY and SMNVEV (reference sequence). CDR3 region: CASSPPSPGTGGFFSYEQYF. The CDR3 nucleotides are TGTGCCAGCAGTCCCCCATCGCCCGGGACAGGGGGCTTTTTCTCCTACGAGCAGTACTTC.

Many counts were recorded for this clonotype. The genes are TRBV5-1 and TRBJ1-1, with D perhaps matching TRBD1 (6 bases). The CDR3 consists of 14 residues. Per the germline V gene, CDR1 is SGHRS and CDR2 is YFSETQ. V was cut by 0 bases and J by 4 bases, with 10 bases left in between. The CDR3 region has the DNA TGCGCCAGCAGCTTGGACAGGGAAGGCACTGAAGCTTTCTTT. This sequence encodes CASSLDREGTEAFF.

A few counts support this clonotype. The chain carries TRBV5-1 and TRBJ1-6; no clear D. Trimming left V 2 bases short and J 5 bases short, with 11 bases between. The CDR3 runs 15 residues. In germline, CDR1 is SGHRS, CDR2 YFSETQ. DNA for the CDR3: TGCGCCAGCAGCTTTCGGTCCGATCATAATTCACCCCTCCACTTT. Its protein is CASSFRSDHNSPLHF.

This clonotype was counted between two and nine times. The rearrangement joins TRBV6-5 to TRBJ2-2, with D perhaps TRBD2 (6 bases). This CDR3 contains 16 residues. V lost 5 bases, J lost 1 base, and 14 bases lay in between. Germline CDR1 reads MNHEY; CDR2 reads SVGAGI. This CDR3 is CASSLGGTGNTGELFF. The CDR3 DNA is TGTGCCAGCAGTCTTGGAGGGACGGGGAACACCGGGGAGCTGTTTTTT.

This clonotype was counted ten times or more. The gene calls are TRBV29-1 and TRBJ2-6; D is ambiguous. CDR1 is SQVTM, CDR2 ANQGSEA, per germline. Trimming pared 5 bases from V and 1 base from J, leaving 9 bases between. This CDR3 region has 14 residues. CDR3 nucleotides: TGCAGCGTTTCCCAGATGTCTGGGGCCAACGTCCTGACTTTC. It yields the protein CSVSQMSGANVLTF.

Note on this clonotype: The junction departs from the called germline gene at one end, perhaps through a read error. This chain joins TRBV7-9 and TRBJ1-2; no clear D gene. The CDR3 is 14 amino acids. Per the germline V gene, CDR1 is SEHNR and CDR2 is FQNEAQ (reference sequence). CDR3 sequence (DNA): TGCGCCAGCAGCCAAGAGTCAGACGAGTATGGCTACACCTTC. The encoded protein is CASSQESDEYGYTF. Supplemented by reference TRBV7-9 and TRBJ1-2, the full variable domain reads DTGVSQNPRHKITKRGQNVTFRCDPISEHNRLYWYRQTLGQGPEFLTYFQNEAQLEKSRLLSDRFSAERPKGSFSTLEIQRTEQGDSAMYLCASSQESDEYGYTFGSGTRLTVV.

Note on this clonotype: A much larger clone lies one base from this, so it may be a read error. The chain employs TRBV30 and TRBJ2-1, with TRBD2 matching over 9 bases. CDR3 length equals 15 residues. Germline V CDR1 and CDR2: GTSNPN, SVGIG (reference sequence). CDR3 bases: TGTGTCTGGAGTCCAGTTAGCGGGAGAAACAATGAGCAGTTCTTC. Translated: CVWSPVSGRNNEQFF. Full variable domain (rest looked up from reference TRBV30 and TRBJ2-1): SQTIHQWPATLVQPVGSPLSLECTVEGTSNPNLYWYRQAAGRGLQLLFYSVGIGQISSEVPQNLSASRPQDRQFILSSKKLLLSDSGFYLCVWSPVSGRNNEQFFGPGTRLTVL.

This clonotype was detected only a few times. This clone may be a read error of a much larger clone one base away. This rearrangement joins TRBV11-2 to TRBJ2-2; possibly TRBD1 or TRBD2 for D (5 bases each). CDR3 length: 19 residues. Germline V gene data show CDR1 as SGHAT and CDR2 as FQNNGV. CDR3 bases: TGTGCCAGCAGCTTAATTCGACAGATGGGGCGCGCGAACACCGGGGAGCGGTTTTTT. Translating it yields CASSLIRQMGRANTGERFF.